What follows are 20 T cell receptor beta chains derived from one specimen sequenced in a study of shared T cell receptors in the human thymus. The table came from immunoSEQ multiplex PCR; TCRdb's copy has only in-frame clones and leaves some out. The sample lists about 500,000 clones, more than 75% occurring once. The same specimen was also included in a second study, on human thymus T cells.

The sequencing sample was made of thymocytes. The receptor source for this set is a boy under two years old with a congenital heart defect.

The rearrangement links TRBV4-1 to TRBJ2-7; a weak D match, TRBD2 (5 bases). The CDR3 is made up of 13 amino acids. The germline CDR1 and CDR2 sequences are MGHRA and YSYEKL. V lost 8 bases and J lost 1, with 12 bases in between. The CDR3 nucleotides read TGCGCCAGCGCGGGCGGGCGGTCCTACGAGCAGTACTTC. Translation: CASAGGRSYEQYF.

This clone was seen more than once but under ten times. The chain couples TRBV5-1 to TRBJ2-3; 11 nucleotides align to TRBD2. V shed 0 bases, J shed 2 bases, and the junction held 17 bases outside the gene matches. The length of the CDR3 is 21 residues. CDR1 SGHRS and CDR2 YFSETQ come from the germline V gene. CDR3 protein: CASSLEGLAGGPFGDTDTQYF. DNA of the CDR3: TGCGCCAGCAGCTTGGAGGGCCTAGCGGGAGGACCTTTTGGGGACACAGATACGCAGTATTTT.

V gene TRBV19 combines with J gene TRBJ2-2; 7 nucleotides match TRBD1. V dropped 8 bases and J dropped 0; count of bases not matched to a gene: 3. Germline-derived CDR1 and CDR2 are LNHDA and SQIVND (reference sequence). The CDR3 loop spans 14 amino acids. The CDR3 DNA follows: TGTGCCAGTTGGGACAGACCGAACACCGGGGAGCTGTTTTTT. Its protein is CASWDRPNTGELFF.

The chain combines TRBV27 with TRBJ2-1; 7 bases map to TRBD1. Germline CDR1 reads MNHEY; CDR2 reads SMNVEV (reference sequence). The CDR3 sequence is 14 residues long. V trimming: 7 bases; J trimming: 5 bases; junction bases outside the gene matches: 8. This CDR3 is CASKGQIHNNEQFF. CDR3 coding DNA: TGTGCCAGCAAGGGACAGATCCACAACAATGAGCAGTTCTTC.

This clone was counted between two and nine times. CDR3 region: CASSPPPYSSGNTIYF. The DNA for the CDR3 is TGTGCCAGCTCACCACCGCCGTACAGCTCTGGAAACACCATATATTTT. This sequence joins TRBV18 and TRBJ1-3; no clear D gene. This CDR3 is built from 16 residues. The germline V gene has CDR1 KGHSH and CDR2 LQKENI. Between the trimmed V and J ends, which lost 0 bases and 0 bases, there was a span of 9 bases. Combining the CDR3 with reference TRBV18 and TRBJ1-3 gives the whole variable domain NAGVMQNPRHLVRRRGQEARLRCSPMKGHSHVYWYRQLPEEGLKFMVYLQKENIIDESGMPKERFSAEFPKEGPSILRIQQVVRGDSAAYFCASSPPPYSSGNTIYFGEGSWLTVV.

The chain links TRBV5-1 to TRBJ2-1, with 13 nucleotides matching TRBD2. Germline V gene data show CDR1 as SGHRS and CDR2 as YFSETQ. Germline trimming cut 7 bases from V and 6 bases from J; bases unmatched to any gene: 1. The CDR3 is 13 amino acids. The CDR3, as DNA: TGCGCCAGCGGGACTAGCGGGATCAATGAGCAGTTCTTC. This codes for CASGTSGINEQFF. The whole variable domain, remainder taken from reference TRBV5-1 and TRBJ2-1, is KAGVTQTPRYLIKTRGQQVTLSCSPISGHRSVSWYQQTPGQGLQFLFEYFSETQRNKGNFPGRFSGRQFSNSRSEMNVSTLELGDSALYLCASGTSGINEQFFGPGTRLTVL.

This chain joins TRBV27 and TRBJ2-1; TRBD1 might be the D (7 bases). V dropped 7 bases and J dropped 4 bases, with 17 bases sitting between them. The CDR3 length is 15 residues. The germline gives CDR1 MNHEY, CDR2 SMNVEV (reference sequence). CDR3 protein: CASTPGGNLYNEQFF. The CDR3, as DNA: TGTGCCAGCACCCCAGGGGGGAATTTATACAATGAGCAGTTCTTC.

This clone was seen a handful of times. The chain is built from TRBV9 and TRBJ2-1; maybe TRBD2 (5 bases). This CDR3 is built from 17 residues. V was pared by 4 bases and J by 2 bases, with 19 bases between. Looked up from germline, CDR1 is SGDLS and CDR2 is YYNGEE. This CDR3 is CASSTLDGAVPYNEQFF. CDR3 in DNA: TGTGCCAGCAGCACCCTAGATGGAGCGGTCCCCTACAATGAGCAGTTCTTC.

The J gene is TRBJ2-7, the V gene TRBV6-1; 15 bases line up with TRBD2. Germline loops: CDR1 MNHNS, CDR2 SASEGT. Trimming removed 4 bases from V and 4 bases from J; junction bases left unmatched: 2. This CDR3 region has 15 residues. The CDR3 DNA reads as TGTGCCAGCAGTGGGGGACTAGCGGGAGGATACGAGCAGTACTTC. This translates into CASSGGLAGGYEQYF.

The chain couples TRBV7-2 to TRBJ1-2, with 10 bases lining up with TRBD1. Trimming at V came to 5 bases and at J to 8 bases, leaving 11 bases not matched to a gene. Germline V gene lookup returns CDR1 SGHTA and CDR2 FQGNSA. The CDR3 totals 15 residues. The CDR3 DNA reads as TGTGCCAGCAGCCCAGGTGGGACAGGGGAGAAAGGCTACACCTTC. This encodes CASSPGGTGEKGYTF.

This chain joins TRBV19 and TRBJ2-1, with TRBD2 identical over 7 bases. The CDR3 extends over 14 amino acids. Unmatched junction bases numbered 5, after V lost 6 bases and J lost 3 bases. Germline V gene sequence: CDR1 LNHDA, CDR2 SQIVND (reference sequence). CDR3 residues: CASRGGIGYNEQFF. For the CDR3, the DNA is TGTGCCAGTAGGGGGGGGATCGGCTACAATGAGCAGTTCTTC.

This chain joins TRBV6-5 and TRBJ2-7; 8 nucleotides match TRBD2. The J segment lost 3 bases and the V segment lost 1 base, leaving 5 bases of the junction unmatched. The CDR3 is 15 amino acids. Looked up from germline, CDR1 is MNHEY and CDR2 is SVGAGI. The CDR3 region is CASSYYSGGGYEQYF. In DNA, the CDR3 is TGTGCCAGCAGTTACTACAGCGGGGGCGGCTACGAGCAGTACTTC.

V gene TRBV30 combines with J gene TRBJ2-7; 7 bases align to TRBD2. The CDR3 totals 13 residues. Trimming at V came to 2 bases and at J to 5 bases, leaving 6 bases not matched to a gene. Germline loops: CDR1 GTSNPN, CDR2 SVGIG (reference sequence). The CDR3 nucleotides are TGTGCCTGGAGTAGTGCGGGAGCCAACGAGCAGTACTTC. Translation gives CAWSSAGANEQYF.

CDR3: CASGPDRAHYGYTF. CDR3 DNA: TGTGCTAGTGGTCCCGACAGGGCCCACTATGGCTACACCTTC. The V and J genes are TRBV12-5 and TRBJ1-2; 7 bases fit TRBD1. CDR1 is LGHNT and CDR2 is FRNRAP in the germline V gene. J was trimmed by 3 bases and V by 5 bases; bases with no gene match: 6. The CDR3 totals 14 residues.

J is TRBJ1-2 and V is TRBV4-1; the D gene is possibly TRBD1 (5 bases). Germline values: CDR1 MGHRA, CDR2 YSYEKL. Trimming took off 0 bases at V and 4 bases at J, with 15 bases between the two ends. The CDR3 is 16 amino acids. In DNA form, the CDR3 reads TGCGCCAGCAGCCAAGATCCGGGGGACGAGCTCTATGGCTACACCTTC. Encoded protein: CASSQDPGDELYGYTF.

The chain combines TRBV4-3 with TRBJ2-5; 8 bases align to TRBD2. With V trimmed by 5 bases and J by 2 bases, 7 bases remained unmatched. The CDR3 is 15 amino acids. The germline gives CDR1 LGHNA, CDR2 YSLEER. CDR3 amino acids: CASSDSSGRQETQYF. The CDR3 DNA reads as TGCGCCAGCAGCGATTCCAGCGGGAGACAAGAGACCCAGTACTTC.

A few counts support this clone. This chain links TRBV7-9 with TRBJ2-3; possibly TRBD2 for D (5 bases). This CDR3 is built from 15 residues. Germline V CDR1 and CDR2: SEHNR, FQNEAQ (reference sequence). Trimming left V 5 bases short and J 5 bases short, with 17 bases between. The CDR3 loop reads CASSPRSGVVDTQYF. The CDR3, as DNA: TGTGCCAGCAGCCCCCGTTCCGGGGTTGTAGATACGCAGTATTTT.

The J gene is TRBJ2-3, the V gene TRBV29-1, with TRBD2 identical over 7 bases. In germline, CDR1 is SQVTM, CDR2 ANQGSEA. With 8 bases clipped from V and 6 bases from J, the junction kept 5 bases outside the gene matches. The CDR3 is made up of 11 amino acids. CDR3 DNA sequence: TGCAGCCTAGCGGCGCTGGATACGCAGTATTTT. Its protein is CSLAALDTQYF.

The chain couples TRBV4-1 to TRBJ2-2; no definite D call. V shed 5 bases and J shed 6 bases, with 7 bases lying between them. Germline V gene sequence: CDR1 MGHRA, CDR2 YSYEKL. The CDR3 extends over 12 amino acids. As DNA, the CDR3 is TGCGCCAGCAGCTCCCCCGCCGGGGAGCTGTTTTTT. It yields the protein CASSSPAGELFF.

The chain uses TRBV5-1 and TRBJ1-1; 11 bases align to TRBD1. The CDR3 runs to 16 residues. With 1 base clipped from V and 4 bases from J, the junction kept 6 bases outside the gene matches. Germline V gene data show CDR1 as SGHRS and CDR2 as YFSETQ. In nucleotides, the CDR3 is TGCGCCAGCAGCTTGATAGGGACAGGGGGGAGCACTGAAGCTTTCTTT. Residues: CASSLIGTGGSTEAFF. Variable domain in full (rest from reference TRBV5-1 and TRBJ1-1): KAGVTQTPRYLIKTRGQQVTLSCSPISGHRSVSWYQQTPGQGLQFLFEYFSETQRNKGNFPGRFSGRQFSNSRSEMNVSTLELGDSALYLCASSLIGTGGSTEAFFGQGTRLTVV.